The entry below describes one TCR beta chain. This sample was included in a study of blood T cells in healthy people across ages. A J-beta primer mix and a sample-barcoded 5' primer were used in a second PCR of roughly 7 to 12 cycles. TCRdb reanalysed the 5' RACE reads using MiXCR and keeps one entry per CDR3 protein. The table includes about 720,000 distinct CDR3 sequences, about a fifth detected once. What was sequenced was blood. The clonotype was recovered from a man between 70 and 80 years old in good health.

CDR3 residues: CASSPRTGYQETQYF. The CDR3 bases are TGTGCCAGCAGCCCAAGGACAGGGTACCAAGAGACCCAGTACTTC. This rearrangement joins TRBV6-5 to TRBJ2-5, with 8 positions matching TRBD1. The trim removed 6 bases at V and 0 bases at J, leaving 6 bases unmatched. In germline, CDR1 is MNHEY, CDR2 SVGAGI. The CDR3 contains 15 residues.